This is a list of T cell receptor beta chains from one sample in a study of T-cell memory formation after mild COVID-19. TCRdb reanalysed the 5' RACE reads using MiXCR and keeps one entry per CDR3 protein. The repertoire holds about 270,000 distinct CDR3 sequences, with 15% to 20% as singletons. Material: PBMCs or a T cell subset sorted from them (not recorded which). These receptors all come from a man aged 18 to 29 who had mild COVID-19 (a few samples of this study predate the infection). Cell type and time point are not known. Both conserved end residues are part of each CDR3. The order of the fields is J gene, V gene, CDR3 protein.

>TRBJ1-6|TRBV20-1
CSARTTGTEYNSPLHF
>TRBJ2-1|TRBV6-6
CASSYDRVYNEQFF
>TRBJ2-3|TRBV12-3/TRBV12-4
CASSLFRSWVDTQYF
>TRBJ2-5|TRBV6-2/TRBV6-3
CASSLGPYLQETQYF
>TRBJ2-5|TRBV7-6
CASSLSGPQETQYF
>TRBJ2-5|TRBV4-2
CASSQVAGQETQYF
>TRBJ1-1|TRBV9
CASSPPRSGYTEAFF
>TRBJ2-6|TRBV20-1
CSARSGASGANVLTF
>TRBJ1-2|TRBV4-2
CASSKGGDGYTF
>TRBJ2-1|TRBV29-1
CSATTDNEQFF
>TRBJ1-5|TRBV7-2
CASSLVTYQPQHF